One sample yielded the 14 T cell receptor beta chains listed below, sequenced in a study of OX40 agonist ivuxolimab in advanced cancers. Libraries were prepared by immunoSEQ multiplex PCR; TCRdb keeps only in-frame clonotypes and omits some of them. The repertoire holds under 40,000 clones, with about three quarters as singletons. The starting material was CD4+ or CD8+ T cells sorted from blood, obtained in a trial of the OX40 agonist ivuxolimab. These receptors originate from an adult with an advanced solid tumor such as melanoma, head and neck, liver or kidney cancer.

V is TRBV2 and J is TRBJ2-7; D possibly corresponds to TRBD2 (6 bases). CDR1 and CDR2 from the germline V gene are SNHLY and FYNNEI. The V end lost 7 bases, the J end lost 3 bases, and 16 bases lay between the germline ends. CDR3 size: 14 residues. The CDR3 loop reads CASMAGSADYEQYF. CDR3 sequence (DNA): TGTGCCAGCATGGCGGGATCGGCGGACTACGAGCAGTACTTC.

The rearrangement joins TRBV2 to TRBJ1-4, with D possibly being TRBD1 (5 bases). The CDR3 runs to 14 residues. The germline V and J ends were trimmed by 10 bases and 6 bases, with 18 bases remaining between them. The germline CDR1 and CDR2 sequences are SNHLY and FYNNEI. In DNA form, the CDR3 reads TGTGCCACCAAAAGGGAGGGACTGGATGAAAAACTGTTTTTT. Its translation is CATKREGLDEKLFF.

The chain recombines TRBV18 with TRBJ2-3, with a possible D match to TRBD1 (6 bases). Trimming stripped 1 base from V and 3 bases from J, with 11 bases between. The germline CDR1 and CDR2 sequences are KGHSH and LQKENI. This CDR3 is 15 amino acids long. CDR3 loop: CASSPQWGRTDTQYF. The CDR3 nucleotides are TGTGCCAGCTCACCACAGTGGGGGCGTACAGATACGCAGTATTTT.

V gene TRBV6-6 combines with J gene TRBJ2-5, with a tentative D call TRBD2 (6 bases). The CDR3 is made up of 16 amino acids. V dropped 6 bases and J dropped 1 base, with 18 bases sitting between them. Germline loops: CDR1 MNHNY, CDR2 SVGAGI (reference sequence). CDR3 region: CASRDLAGRSQETQYF. As DNA, the CDR3 is TGTGCCAGCAGAGACCTGGCGGGGAGATCCCAAGAGACCCAGTACTTC.

The chain recombines TRBV1 with TRBJ1-1. TRBV1 is an annotated pseudogene. The CDR3 contains 11 residues. The CDR3 DNA reads as TGCGCCAGCAGCCGGGACACTGAAGCTTTCTTT. It translates to CASSRDTEAFF.

This chain connects TRBV30 to TRBJ2-7; tentatively, D is TRBD1 (6 bases). Looked up from germline, CDR1 is GTSNPN and CDR2 is SVGIG (reference sequence). Trimming stripped 7 bases from V and 2 bases from J, with 24 bases between. This CDR3 contains 16 residues. The CDR3: CASIYPAGVPPYEQYF. In DNA, the CDR3 is TGTGCCTCCATATACCCGGCAGGGGTCCCTCCCTACGAGCAGTACTTC.

The chain recombines TRBV2 with TRBJ2-2; D not certain. Germline V gives CDR1 SNHLY, CDR2 FYNNEI. Trimming shortened V by 3 bases and J by 8 bases, and 7 bases separated the two germline ends. CDR3 size: 12 residues. The CDR3 region has the DNA TGTGCCAGCAGTGAGGTGGGGGGGGAGCTGTTTTTT. Translating it yields CASSEVGGELFF.

The chain links TRBV5-8 to TRBJ2-7; no firm D call. From germline, CDR1 is SGHTS and CDR2 YDEGEE. Trimming shortened V by 4 bases and J by 3 bases, and 5 bases separated the two germline ends. The CDR3 sequence is 11 residues long. CDR3 in amino acids: CASSVNYEQYF. The CDR3 DNA is TGTGCCAGCAGCGTTAACTACGAGCAGTACTTC.

The rearrangement joins TRBV28 to TRBJ1-1; no clear D. This CDR3 region has 12 residues. Germline values: CDR1 MDHEN, CDR2 SYDVKM. The V end lost 8 bases, the J end lost 9 bases, and 16 bases lay between the germline ends. The chain's CDR3 is CASSGASRKAFF. In nucleotides, the CDR3 is TGTGCCAGCTCCGGAGCTTCGCGGAAAGCTTTCTTT.

The rearrangement links TRBV7-9 to TRBJ2-7; weak D call: TRBD1 (6 bases). The CDR3 runs to 16 residues. V lost 6 bases and J lost 1, with 19 bases in between. CDR1 and CDR2 from the germline V gene are SEHNR and FQNEAQ (reference sequence). DNA of the CDR3: TGTGCCAGCAGTCGCTCATGGACAGCTTCTTCCTACGAGCAGTACTTC. It yields the protein CASSRSWTASSYEQYF.

The chain couples TRBV11-2 to TRBJ1-3, with D uncertain. Trimming stripped 6 bases from V and 4 bases from J, with 13 bases between. The CDR3 consists of 14 residues. Looked up from germline, CDR1 is SGHAT and CDR2 is FQNNGV. The CDR3 DNA sequence: TGTGCCAGCAGAGACCACAAAGCAGGAAACACCATATATTTT. This translates into CASRDHKAGNTIYF.

The V and J genes are TRBV6-5 and TRBJ2-7; a weak D match, TRBD2 (6 bases). CDR3 length: 15 residues. V was shortened by 0 bases and J by 7 bases, with 16 bases between the two germline ends. Germline CDR1 reads MNHEY; CDR2 reads SVGAGI. CDR3: CASSYSRSGGDEQYF. The CDR3 bases are TGTGCCAGCAGTTACTCGAGATCCGGGGGAGATGAGCAGTACTTC.

In DNA, the CDR3 is TGTGCCAGCAGCCAGGCCTCTGGTGCCTCTGGAAACACCATATATTTT. It codes for CASSQASGASGNTIYF. The V call is TRBV5-4, the J call TRBJ1-3; D unresolved. The germline CDR1 and CDR2 sequences are SGHNT and YYREEE (reference sequence). V was pared by 4 bases and J by 0 bases, with 14 bases between. This CDR3 contains 16 residues.

This clone was observed a handful of times. V gene TRBV2 combines with J gene TRBJ1-6; 10 bases match TRBD1. This CDR3 has 15 residues. Germline CDR1 is SNHLY and CDR2 is FYNNEI. The ends lost 4 bases at V and 13 bases at J; junction bases unmatched: 10. This CDR3 is CASSVDRTGGWPLHF. The CDR3 DNA sequence: TGTGCCAGCAGTGTTGATAGGACAGGGGGTTGGCCCCTCCACTTT.